This T cell receptor (beta chain) was profiled in a study of CD8 T cells in Susac syndrome. Overall study context: At the time their blood was drawn, patients with Susac syndrome were either therapy-naive, on corticosteroids (with some of them also receiving intravenous immunoglobulin), or on intravenous immunoglobulin alone.

Bulk CD8+ and CD4+ cells came from magnetic negative isolation; CD8+ TEMRA by FACS. Study conclusions and caveats: Susac-specific public clones were found in total CD8+ and CD8+ TEMRA repertoires, numbering 15 to 20 and five, respectively. In its TCR sequencing and HLA analysis, the study acknowledged that the number of individuals was relatively small.

The germline V gene encodes CDR1 SEHNR and CDR2 FQNEAQ (reference sequence). Trimming removed 2 bases from V and 3 bases from J; junction bases left unmatched: 3. CDR3 length equals 14 residues. Note on this clonotype: Its cognate antigen is unknown.

After extraction with the RNeasy kit, about 0.45 to 1 ug of the RNA was reverse transcribed using random hexamers. Each CDR3 protein gets one entry after TCRdb re-called the immunoSEQ multiplex PCR reads with MiXCR. The repertoire has around 81,000 distinct CDR3 sequences, 90% to 95% of them found once; the top ten carry about 0.9%. Input material: CD8+ T cells from PBMCs. This TCR came from a human donor with Susac syndrome. The chain recombines TRBV7-9 with TRBJ2-7; 8 positions agree with TRBD1. Here the CDR3 reads CASSLTDRDYEQYF. The CDR3 nucleotides read TGTGCCAGCAGCTTAACGGACAGGGACTACGAGCAGTACTTC. The variable domain in full, with the rest retrieved from reference TRBV7-9 and TRBJ2-7, is DTGVSQNPRHKITKRGQNVTFRCDPISEHNRLYWYRQTLGQGPEFLTYFQNEAQLEKSRLLSDRFSAERPKGSFSTLEIQRTEQGDSAMYLCASSLTDRDYEQYFGPGTRLTVT.